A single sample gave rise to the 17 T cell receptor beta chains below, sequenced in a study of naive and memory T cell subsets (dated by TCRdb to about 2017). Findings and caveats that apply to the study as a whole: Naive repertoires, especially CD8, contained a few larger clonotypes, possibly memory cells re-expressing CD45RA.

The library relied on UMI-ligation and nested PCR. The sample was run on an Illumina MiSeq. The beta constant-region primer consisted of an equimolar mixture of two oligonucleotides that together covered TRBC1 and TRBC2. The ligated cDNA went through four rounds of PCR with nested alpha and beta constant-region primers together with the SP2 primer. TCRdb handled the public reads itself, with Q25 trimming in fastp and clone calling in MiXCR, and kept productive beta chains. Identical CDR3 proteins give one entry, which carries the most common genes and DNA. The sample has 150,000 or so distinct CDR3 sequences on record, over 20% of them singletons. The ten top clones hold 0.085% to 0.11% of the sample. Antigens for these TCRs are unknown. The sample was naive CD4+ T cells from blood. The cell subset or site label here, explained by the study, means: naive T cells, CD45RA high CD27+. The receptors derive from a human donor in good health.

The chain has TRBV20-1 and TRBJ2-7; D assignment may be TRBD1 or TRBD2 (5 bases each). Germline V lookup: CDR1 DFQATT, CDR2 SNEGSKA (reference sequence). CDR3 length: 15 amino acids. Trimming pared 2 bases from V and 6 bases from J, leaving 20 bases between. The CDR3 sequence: CSARSSGALHSEQYF. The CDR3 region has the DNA TGCAGTGCTAGATCCTCCGGGGCTTTACACTCCGAGCAGTACTTC.

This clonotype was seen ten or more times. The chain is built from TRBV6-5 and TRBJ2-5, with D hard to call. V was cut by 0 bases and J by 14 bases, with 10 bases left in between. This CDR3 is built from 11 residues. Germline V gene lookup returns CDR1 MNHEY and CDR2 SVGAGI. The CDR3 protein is CASSYSTLYYF. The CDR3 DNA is TGTGCCAGCAGTTACTCGACCCTGTACTACTTC.

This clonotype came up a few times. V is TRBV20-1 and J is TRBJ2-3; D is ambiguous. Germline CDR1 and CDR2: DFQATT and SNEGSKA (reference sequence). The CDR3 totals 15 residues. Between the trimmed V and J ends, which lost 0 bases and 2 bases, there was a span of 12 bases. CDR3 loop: CSARDRLVPTDTQYF. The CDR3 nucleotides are TGCAGTGCTAGAGATCGCCTTGTCCCCACAGATACGCAGTATTTT.

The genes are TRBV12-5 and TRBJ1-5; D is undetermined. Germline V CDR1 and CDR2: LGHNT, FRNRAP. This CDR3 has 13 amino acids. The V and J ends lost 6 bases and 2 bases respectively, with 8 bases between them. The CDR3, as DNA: TGTGCTAGTGGGCCGGGAGGCAATCAGCCCCAGCATTTT. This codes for CASGPGGNQPQHF.

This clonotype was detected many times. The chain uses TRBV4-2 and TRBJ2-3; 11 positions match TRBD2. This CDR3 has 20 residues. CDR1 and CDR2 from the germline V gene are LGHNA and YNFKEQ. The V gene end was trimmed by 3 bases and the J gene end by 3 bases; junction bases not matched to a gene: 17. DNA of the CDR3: TGTGCCAGCAGCCACCGGACGACTAGCGGGAAACGAAGTATGACAGATACGCAGTATTTT. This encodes CASSHRTTSGKRSMTDTQYF.

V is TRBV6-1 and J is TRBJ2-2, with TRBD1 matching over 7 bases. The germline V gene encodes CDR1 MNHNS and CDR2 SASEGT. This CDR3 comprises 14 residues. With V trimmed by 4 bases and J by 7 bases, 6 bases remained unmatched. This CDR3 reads CASSASQGLGELFF. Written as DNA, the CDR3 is TGTGCCAGCAGTGCGTCACAGGGGCTCGGGGAGCTGTTTTTT.

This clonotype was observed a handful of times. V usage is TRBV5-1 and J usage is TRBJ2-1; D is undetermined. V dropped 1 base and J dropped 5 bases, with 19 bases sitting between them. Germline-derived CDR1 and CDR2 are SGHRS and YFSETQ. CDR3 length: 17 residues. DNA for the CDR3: TGCGCCAGCAGCTTGCCTCTCGGAAGGAGAAAGGACAATGAGCAGTTCTTC. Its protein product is CASSLPLGRRKDNEQFF.

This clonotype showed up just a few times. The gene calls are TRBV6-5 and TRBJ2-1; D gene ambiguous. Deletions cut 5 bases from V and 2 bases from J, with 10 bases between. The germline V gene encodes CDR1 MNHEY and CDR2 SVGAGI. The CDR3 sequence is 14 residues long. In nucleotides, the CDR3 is TGTGCCAGCAGTACCGCCCCGGCCTACAATGAGCAGTTCTTC. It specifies CASSTAPAYNEQFF.

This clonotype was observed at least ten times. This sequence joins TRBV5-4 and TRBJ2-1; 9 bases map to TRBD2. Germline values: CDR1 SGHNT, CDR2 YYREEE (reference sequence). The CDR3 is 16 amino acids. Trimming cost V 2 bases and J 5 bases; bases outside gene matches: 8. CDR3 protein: CASSLLAGAVDNEQFF. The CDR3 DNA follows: TGTGCCAGCAGCTTATTAGCGGGAGCGGTCGACAATGAGCAGTTCTTC.

The CDR3 DNA sequence: TGTGCCAGCAGTGACATGGCCGAAAAACTGTTTTTT. Translated, it gives CASSDMAEKLFF. V gene TRBV25-1 combines with J gene TRBJ1-4; D is ambiguous. The germline V gene has CDR1 MGHDK and CDR2 SYGVNS. Trimming stripped 3 bases from V and 8 bases from J, with 7 bases between. CDR3 size: 12 residues.

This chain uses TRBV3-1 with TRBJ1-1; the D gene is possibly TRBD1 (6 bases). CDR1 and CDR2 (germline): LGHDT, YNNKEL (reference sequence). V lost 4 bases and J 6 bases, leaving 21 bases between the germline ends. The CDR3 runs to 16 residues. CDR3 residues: CASSPEGVLNGAEAFF. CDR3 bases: TGTGCCAGCAGCCCCGAGGGGGTGTTGAACGGCGCTGAAGCTTTCTTT.

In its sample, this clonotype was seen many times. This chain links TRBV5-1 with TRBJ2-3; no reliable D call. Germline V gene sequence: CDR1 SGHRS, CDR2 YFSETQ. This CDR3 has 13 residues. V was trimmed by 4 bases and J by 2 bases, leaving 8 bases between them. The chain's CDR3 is CASSIRTTDTQYF. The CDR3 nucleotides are TGCGCCAGCAGCATAAGGACCACAGATACGCAGTATTTT.

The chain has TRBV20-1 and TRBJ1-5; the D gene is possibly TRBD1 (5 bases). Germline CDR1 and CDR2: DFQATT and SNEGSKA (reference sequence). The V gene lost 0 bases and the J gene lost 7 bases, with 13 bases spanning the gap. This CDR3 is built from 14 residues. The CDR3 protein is CSARDFAGKQPQHF. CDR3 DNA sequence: TGCAGTGCTAGAGATTTCGCAGGGAAACAGCCCCAGCATTTT.

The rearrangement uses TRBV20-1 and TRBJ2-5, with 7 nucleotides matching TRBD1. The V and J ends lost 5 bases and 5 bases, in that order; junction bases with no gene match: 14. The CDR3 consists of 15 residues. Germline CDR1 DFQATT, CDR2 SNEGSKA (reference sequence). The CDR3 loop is CSAWPRQGAVETQYF. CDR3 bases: TGCAGTGCTTGGCCGAGACAGGGAGCGGTGGAGACCCAGTACTTC.

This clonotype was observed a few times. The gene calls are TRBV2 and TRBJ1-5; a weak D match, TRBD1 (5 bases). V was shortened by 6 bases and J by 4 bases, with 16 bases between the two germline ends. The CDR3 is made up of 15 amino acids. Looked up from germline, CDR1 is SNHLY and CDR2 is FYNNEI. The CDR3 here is CASSRGGGTNQPQHF. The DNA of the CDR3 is TGTGCCAGCAGCCGGGGAGGAGGGACTAATCAGCCCCAGCATTTT. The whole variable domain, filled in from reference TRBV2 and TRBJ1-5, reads EPEVTQTPSHQVTQMGQEVILRCVPISNHLYFYWYRQILGQKVEFLVSFYNNEISEKSEIFDDQFSVERPDGSNFTLKIRSTKLEDSAMYFCASSRGGGTNQPQHFGDGTRLSIL.

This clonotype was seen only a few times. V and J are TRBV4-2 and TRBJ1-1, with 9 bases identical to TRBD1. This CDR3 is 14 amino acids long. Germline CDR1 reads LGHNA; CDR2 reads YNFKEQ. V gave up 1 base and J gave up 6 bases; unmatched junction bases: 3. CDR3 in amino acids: CASSQVGQGAEAFF. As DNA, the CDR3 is TGTGCCAGCAGCCAAGTGGGACAGGGTGCTGAAGCTTTCTTT.

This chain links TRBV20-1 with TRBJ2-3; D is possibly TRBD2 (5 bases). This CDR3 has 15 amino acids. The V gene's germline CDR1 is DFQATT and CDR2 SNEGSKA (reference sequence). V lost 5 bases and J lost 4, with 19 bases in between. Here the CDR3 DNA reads TGCAGTGCTCGCCGACGGGCCCCCGGGGCAGATACGCAGTATTTT. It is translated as CSARRRAPGADTQYF.